The next 12 T cell receptor beta chains were all read from a single sample in a study of beta chain features in type 1 diabetes. The investigators reverse transcribed all of the isolated RNA, so they sequenced expressed TCRB transcripts. Measured with immunoSEQ multiplex PCR; TCRdb has only the in-frame clones, and not every one. The sample holds around 450,000 clones, about 10% seen once. The sample comprised naive CD4+ T cells from blood. The receptors derive from a woman between 18 and 29 years old in good health.

The table lists this clone with a few counts. The chain links TRBV20-1 to TRBJ1-1; possible D gene TRBD1, 6 bases. CDR3 size: 11 residues. Trimming took 6 bases from V and 5 from J, leaving 10 bases between them. Germline CDR1 reads DFQATT; CDR2 reads SNEGSKA (reference sequence). CDR3 residues: CSANDRTEAFF. In nucleotides, the CDR3 is TGCAGTGCAAATGACAGGACTGAAGCTTTCTTT.

The gene calls are TRBV7-9 and TRBJ2-7, with TRBD1 identical over 9 bases. This CDR3 has 16 amino acids. V dropped 5 bases and J dropped 2; count of bases not matched to a gene: 10. Germline assignment: CDR1 SEHNR and CDR2 FQNEAQ (reference sequence). CDR3 region: CASSPGDRDFPYEQYV. CDR3 nucleotide sequence: TGTGCCAGCAGCCCGGGGGACAGGGATTTTCCCTACGAGCAGTACGTC.

The chain uses TRBV5-1 and TRBJ1-2; 7 bases are shared with TRBD1. CDR1 SGHRS and CDR2 YFSETQ come from the germline V gene. The CDR3 runs to 14 residues. Trimming took 4 bases from V and 4 from J; bases not matched to a gene: 7. The CDR3 spells CASSREGQIYGYTF. CDR3 bases: TGCGCCAGCAGCCGGGAGGGACAGATCTATGGCTACACCTTC.

The chain combines TRBV4-1 with TRBJ2-4; no definite D call. V was cut by 2 bases and J by 9 bases, with 14 bases left in between. Per germline, CDR1 MGHRA and CDR2 YSYEKL. This CDR3 is built from 14 residues. The CDR3 is CASSQLGFVGIQYF. CDR3 coding DNA: TGCGCCAGCAGCCAACTGGGATTCGTTGGCATTCAGTACTTC.

This clone was observed a few times. V and J are TRBV9 and TRBJ2-1; the D gene is possibly TRBD2 (6 bases). V was cut by 0 bases and J by 4 bases, with 14 bases left in between. The CDR3 consists of 16 residues. CDR1 and CDR2 (germline): SGDLS, YYNGEE. The CDR3 bases are TGTGCCAGCAGCGTAGAGCCTACCGGGGGATACAATGAGCAGTTCTTC. Protein: CASSVEPTGGYNEQFF.

The CDR3 sequence is CSVEVVNTIYF. DNA of the CDR3: TGCAGCGTTGAGGTTGTAAACACCATATATTTT. This chain links TRBV29-1 with TRBJ1-3; D gene unclear. Trimming removed 3 bases at V and 6 bases at J, with 6 bases between. Germline V gene data show CDR1 as SQVTM and CDR2 as ANQGSEA. This CDR3 comprises 11 residues.

This clone showed up just a few times. The CDR3 loop is CATGMSSYNSPLHF. CDR3 DNA sequence: TGTGCCACAGGGATGAGCTCCTATAATTCACCCCTCCACTTT. V is TRBV10-3 and J is TRBJ1-6; D possibly corresponds to TRBD1 (5 bases). This CDR3 contains 14 residues. Germline values: CDR1 ENHRY, CDR2 SYGVKD. With 10 bases removed from V and 0 bases from J, the gap between germline ends came to 10 bases.

This clone has more than one count but fewer than ten. This chain links TRBV6-6 with TRBJ2-1; D is perhaps TRBD1 (5 bases). The CDR3 is 15 amino acids. CDR1 is MNHNY, CDR2 SVGAGI, per germline (reference sequence). Trimming pared 6 bases from V and 6 bases from J, leaving 18 bases between. The CDR3 protein is CASRGSGLQGNEQFF. CDR3 DNA sequence: TGTGCCAGCAGAGGGTCTGGTCTTCAGGGCAATGAGCAGTTCTTC.

This clone was seen a few times. J is TRBJ2-5 and V is TRBV19; 10 bases match TRBD1. Germline loops: CDR1 LNHDA, CDR2 SQIVND (reference sequence). The V and J ends lost 5 bases and 2 bases, in that order; junction bases with no gene match: 5. The CDR3 has 15 amino acids. The CDR3: CASSWTGGFQETQYF. DNA for the CDR3: TGTGCCAGTAGTTGGACAGGGGGATTTCAAGAGACCCAGTACTTC.

In this sample, this clone turned up a few times. The chain uses TRBV5-1 and TRBJ1-4; D remains unclear. V lost 4 bases and J lost 4, with 8 bases in between. Germline lookup yields CDR1 SGHRS and CDR2 YFSETQ. The length of the CDR3 is 13 residues. The CDR3 DNA is TGCGCCAGCAGCCAAGGGAGTAATGAAAAACTGTTTTTT. Amino acid sequence: CASSQGSNEKLFF. Variable domain in full (rest from reference TRBV5-1 and TRBJ1-4): KAGVTQTPRYLIKTRGQQVTLSCSPISGHRSVSWYQQTPGQGLQFLFEYFSETQRNKGNFPGRFSGRQFSNSRSEMNVSTLELGDSALYLCASSQGSNEKLFFGSGTQLSVL.

The gene calls are TRBV4-3 and TRBJ2-1; 9 bases map to TRBD1. After removal of 0 bases from V and 7 bases from J, the junction contained 13 bases not matched to a gene. The germline gives CDR1 LGHNA, CDR2 YSLEER. This CDR3 has 18 residues. CDR3 nucleotide sequence: TGCGCCAGCAGCCAAGATCTATCAGGACAGGGGTTGTGGAATGAGCAGTTCTTC. This encodes CASSQDLSGQGLWNEQFF.

This clone was detected ten times or more. The chain couples TRBV15 to TRBJ1-1; 7 positions match TRBD1. CDR1 and CDR2 from the germline V gene are LNHNV and YYDKDF (reference sequence). This CDR3 spans 15 amino acids. The V gene end was trimmed by 3 bases and the J gene end by 4 bases; junction bases not matched to a gene: 8. The CDR3 reads CATSSGKQGRTEAFF. Written as DNA, the CDR3 is TGTGCCACCAGCAGTGGTAAACAGGGGCGCACTGAAGCTTTCTTT.